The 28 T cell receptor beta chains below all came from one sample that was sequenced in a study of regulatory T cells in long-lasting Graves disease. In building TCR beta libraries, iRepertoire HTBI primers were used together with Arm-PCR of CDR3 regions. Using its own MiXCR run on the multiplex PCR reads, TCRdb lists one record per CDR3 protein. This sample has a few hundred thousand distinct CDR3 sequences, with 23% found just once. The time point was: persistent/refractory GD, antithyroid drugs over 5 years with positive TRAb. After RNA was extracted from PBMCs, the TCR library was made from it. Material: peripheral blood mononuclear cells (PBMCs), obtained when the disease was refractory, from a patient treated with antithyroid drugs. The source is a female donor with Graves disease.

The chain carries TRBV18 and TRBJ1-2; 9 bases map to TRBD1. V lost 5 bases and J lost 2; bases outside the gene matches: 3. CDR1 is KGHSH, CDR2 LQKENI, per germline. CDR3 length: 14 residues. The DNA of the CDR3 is TGTGCCAGCTCAAAGGACAGGGGCAACTATGGCTACACCTTC. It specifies CASSKDRGNYGYTF.

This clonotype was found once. The CDR3 DNA reads TGTGCCAGCAGCTGCCGGGAGACCCAGTACTTC. Translating it yields CASSCRETQYF. The gene calls are TRBV7-2 and TRBJ2-5, with no clear D. The CDR3 covers 11 residues. V shed 4 bases and J shed 5 bases, with 5 bases lying between them. Germline V CDR1 and CDR2: SGHTA, FQGNSA.

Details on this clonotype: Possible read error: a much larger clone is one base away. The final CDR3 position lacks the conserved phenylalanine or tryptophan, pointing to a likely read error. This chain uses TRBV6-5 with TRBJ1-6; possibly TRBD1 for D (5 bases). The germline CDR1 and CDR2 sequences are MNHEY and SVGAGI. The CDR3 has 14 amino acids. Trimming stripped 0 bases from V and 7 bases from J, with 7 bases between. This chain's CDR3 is CASSYSTENSPLHL. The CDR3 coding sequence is TGTGCCAGCAGTTACTCGACAGAAAATTCACCCCTCCACCTT.

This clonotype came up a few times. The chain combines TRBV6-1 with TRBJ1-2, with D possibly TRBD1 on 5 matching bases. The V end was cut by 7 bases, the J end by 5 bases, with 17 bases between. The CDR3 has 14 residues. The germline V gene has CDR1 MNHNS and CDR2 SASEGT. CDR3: CASTDLGRRYGYTF. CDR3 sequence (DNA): TGTGCCAGCACCGATCTGGGGCGGAGATATGGCTACACCTTC.

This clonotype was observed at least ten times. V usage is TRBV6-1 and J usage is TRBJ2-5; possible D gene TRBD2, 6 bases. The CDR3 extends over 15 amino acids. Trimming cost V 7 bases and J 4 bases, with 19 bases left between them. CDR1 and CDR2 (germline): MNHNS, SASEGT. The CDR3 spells CASNQWGTGSETQYF. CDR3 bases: TGTGCCAGCAACCAATGGGGGACTGGATCAGAGACCCAGTACTTC.

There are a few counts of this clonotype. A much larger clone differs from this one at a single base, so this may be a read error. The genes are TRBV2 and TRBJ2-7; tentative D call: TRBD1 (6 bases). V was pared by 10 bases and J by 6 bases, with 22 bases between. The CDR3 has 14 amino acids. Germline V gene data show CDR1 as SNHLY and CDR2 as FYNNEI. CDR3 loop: CANAWDLTGFEQYF. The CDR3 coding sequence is TGTGCCAACGCCTGGGATTTGACAGGTTTCGAGCAGTACTTC.

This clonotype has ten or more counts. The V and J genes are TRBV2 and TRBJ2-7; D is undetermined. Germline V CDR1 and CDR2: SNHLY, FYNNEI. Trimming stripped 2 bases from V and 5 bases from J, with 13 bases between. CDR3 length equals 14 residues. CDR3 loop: CASSESRSSNEQYF. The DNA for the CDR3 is TGTGCCAGCAGTGAAAGCAGATCCTCTAACGAGCAGTACTTC.

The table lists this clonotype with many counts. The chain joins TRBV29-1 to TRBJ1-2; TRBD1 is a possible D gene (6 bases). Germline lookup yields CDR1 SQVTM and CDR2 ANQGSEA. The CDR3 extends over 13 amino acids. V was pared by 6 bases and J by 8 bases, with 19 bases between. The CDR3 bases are TGCAGCGTCGTACATGGTGCGAGGGGGGGCTACACCTTC. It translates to CSVVHGARGGYTF.

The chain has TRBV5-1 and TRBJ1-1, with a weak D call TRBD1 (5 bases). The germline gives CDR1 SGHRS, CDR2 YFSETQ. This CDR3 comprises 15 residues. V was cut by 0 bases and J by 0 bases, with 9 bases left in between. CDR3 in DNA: TGCGCCAGCAGCTTGGATGAGGGGATGAACACTGAAGCTTTCTTT. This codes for CASSLDEGMNTEAFF.

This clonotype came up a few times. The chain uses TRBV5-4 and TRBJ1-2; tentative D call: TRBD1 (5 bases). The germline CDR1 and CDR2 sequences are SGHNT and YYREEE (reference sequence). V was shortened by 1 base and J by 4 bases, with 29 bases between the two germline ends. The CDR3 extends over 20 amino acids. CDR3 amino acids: CASSLIHPGYSNAPFYGYTF. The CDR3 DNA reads TGTGCCAGCAGCTTGATTCACCCAGGGTACAGCAACGCTCCGTTCTATGGCTACACCTTC.

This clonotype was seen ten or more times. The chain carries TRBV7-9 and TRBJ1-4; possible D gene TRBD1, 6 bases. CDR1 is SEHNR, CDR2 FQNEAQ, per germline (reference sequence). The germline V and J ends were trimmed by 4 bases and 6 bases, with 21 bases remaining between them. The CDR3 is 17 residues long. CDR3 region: CASSSGVTGTRDEKLFF. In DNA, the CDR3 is TGTGCCAGCAGCTCGGGGGTGACGGGGACACGAGATGAAAAACTGTTTTTT.

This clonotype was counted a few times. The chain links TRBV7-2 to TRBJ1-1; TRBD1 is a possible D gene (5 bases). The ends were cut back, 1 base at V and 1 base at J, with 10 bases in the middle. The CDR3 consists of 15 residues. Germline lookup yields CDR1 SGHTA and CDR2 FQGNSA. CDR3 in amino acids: CASSLGTQGNTEAFF. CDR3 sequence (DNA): TGTGCCAGCAGCTTAGGAACGCAGGGGAACACTGAAGCTTTCTTT.

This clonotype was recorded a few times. The CDR3 loop reads CASSLMVSGRGLYGYTF. As DNA, the CDR3 is TGTGCCAGCAGTTTAATGGTATCGGGCAGGGGGCTCTATGGCTACACCTTC. V and J are TRBV28 and TRBJ1-2; 8 bases are a match to TRBD1. V shed 2 bases, J shed 4 bases, and the junction held 12 bases outside the gene matches. Germline V lookup: CDR1 MDHEN, CDR2 SYDVKM. The CDR3 extends over 17 amino acids.

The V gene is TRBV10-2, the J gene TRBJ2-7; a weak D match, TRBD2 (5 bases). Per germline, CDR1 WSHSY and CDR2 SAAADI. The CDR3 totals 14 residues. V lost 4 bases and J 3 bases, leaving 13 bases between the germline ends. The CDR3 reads CASSARPGNYEQYF. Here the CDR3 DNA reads TGCGCCAGCAGTGCCCGGCCGGGGAACTACGAGCAGTACTTC.

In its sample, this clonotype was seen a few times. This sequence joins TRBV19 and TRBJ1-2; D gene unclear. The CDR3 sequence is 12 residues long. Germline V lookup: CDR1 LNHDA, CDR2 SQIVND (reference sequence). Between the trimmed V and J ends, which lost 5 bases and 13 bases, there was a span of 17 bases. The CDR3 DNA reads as TGTGCCAGTAGTCCTCCTGCCCCCTTACCCACCTTC. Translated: CASSPPAPLPTF.

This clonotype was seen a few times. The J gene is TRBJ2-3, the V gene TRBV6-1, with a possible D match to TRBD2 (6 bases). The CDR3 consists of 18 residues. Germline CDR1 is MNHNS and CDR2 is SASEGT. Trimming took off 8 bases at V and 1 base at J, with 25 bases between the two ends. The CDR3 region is CASWAPYVGGGGTDTQYF. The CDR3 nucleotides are TGTGCCAGCTGGGCCCCATATGTCGGCGGAGGGGGCACAGATACGCAGTATTTT.

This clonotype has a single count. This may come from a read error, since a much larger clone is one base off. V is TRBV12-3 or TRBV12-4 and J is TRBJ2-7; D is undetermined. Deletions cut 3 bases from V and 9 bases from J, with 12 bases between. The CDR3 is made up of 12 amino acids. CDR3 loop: CASSFWPSGQYF. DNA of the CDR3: TGTGCCAGCAGTTTTTGGCCGTCCGGGCAGTACTTC.

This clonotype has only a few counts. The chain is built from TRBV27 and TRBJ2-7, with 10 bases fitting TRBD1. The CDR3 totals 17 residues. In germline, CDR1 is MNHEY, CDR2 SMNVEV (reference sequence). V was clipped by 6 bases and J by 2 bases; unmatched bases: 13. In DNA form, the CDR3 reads TGTGCCAGCAGCCGGGGGCAAACCGGGACAGGGGCCTACGAGCAGTACTTC. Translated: CASSRGQTGTGAYEQYF.

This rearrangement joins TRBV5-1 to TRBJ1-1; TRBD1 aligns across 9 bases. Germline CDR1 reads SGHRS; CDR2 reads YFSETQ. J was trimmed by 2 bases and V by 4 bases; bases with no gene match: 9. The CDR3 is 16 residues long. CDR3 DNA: TGCGCCAGCAGCGCTGAACAGGGGGCCGGTAACACTGAAGCTTTCTTT. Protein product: CASSAEQGAGNTEAFF.

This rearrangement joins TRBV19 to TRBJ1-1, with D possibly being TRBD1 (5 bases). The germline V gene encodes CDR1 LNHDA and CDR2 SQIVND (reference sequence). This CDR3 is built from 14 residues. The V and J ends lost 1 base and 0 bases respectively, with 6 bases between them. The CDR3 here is CASSIGTMNTEAFF. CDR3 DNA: TGTGCCAGTAGTATAGGGACAATGAACACTGAAGCTTTCTTT.

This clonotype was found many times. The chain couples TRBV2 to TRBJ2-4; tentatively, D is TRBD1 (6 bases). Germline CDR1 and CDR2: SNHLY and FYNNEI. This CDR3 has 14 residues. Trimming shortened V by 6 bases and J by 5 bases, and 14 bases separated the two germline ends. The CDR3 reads CASSPTGGQNIQYF. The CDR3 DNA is TGTGCCAGCAGCCCGACAGGAGGCCAAAACATTCAGTACTTC. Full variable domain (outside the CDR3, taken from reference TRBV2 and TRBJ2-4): EPEVTQTPSHQVTQMGQEVILRCVPISNHLYFYWYRQILGQKVEFLVSFYNNEISEKSEIFDDQFSVERPDGSNFTLKIRSTKLEDSAMYFCASSPTGGQNIQYFGAGTRLSVL.

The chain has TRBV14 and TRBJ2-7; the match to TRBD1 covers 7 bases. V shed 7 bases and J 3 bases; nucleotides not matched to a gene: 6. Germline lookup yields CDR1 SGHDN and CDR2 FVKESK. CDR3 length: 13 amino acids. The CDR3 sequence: CASTRTGLYEQYF. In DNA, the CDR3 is TGTGCCAGCACCCGGACAGGCCTCTACGAGCAGTACTTC.

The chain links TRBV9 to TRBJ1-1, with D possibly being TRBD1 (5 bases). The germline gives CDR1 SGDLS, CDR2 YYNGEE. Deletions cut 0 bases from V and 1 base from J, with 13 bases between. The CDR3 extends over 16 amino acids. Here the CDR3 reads CASSVEPAGGNTEAFF. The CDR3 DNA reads TGTGCCAGCAGCGTAGAGCCGGCCGGGGGGAACACTGAAGCTTTCTTT.

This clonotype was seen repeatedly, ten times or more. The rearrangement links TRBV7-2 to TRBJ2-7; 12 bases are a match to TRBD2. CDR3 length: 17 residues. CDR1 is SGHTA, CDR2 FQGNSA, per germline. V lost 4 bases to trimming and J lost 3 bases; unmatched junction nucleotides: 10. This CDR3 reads CASSSASGRALRYEQYF. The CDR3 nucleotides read TGTGCCAGCAGCTCCGCTAGCGGGAGGGCGTTACGCTACGAGCAGTACTTC.

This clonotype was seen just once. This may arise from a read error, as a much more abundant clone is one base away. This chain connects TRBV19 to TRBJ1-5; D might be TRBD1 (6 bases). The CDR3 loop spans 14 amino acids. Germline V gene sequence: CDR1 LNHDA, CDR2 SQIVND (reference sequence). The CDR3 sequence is CASSIGQSNQPLHF. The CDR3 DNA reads TGTGCCAGTAGTATCGGACAGAGCAATCAGCCCCTGCATTTT.

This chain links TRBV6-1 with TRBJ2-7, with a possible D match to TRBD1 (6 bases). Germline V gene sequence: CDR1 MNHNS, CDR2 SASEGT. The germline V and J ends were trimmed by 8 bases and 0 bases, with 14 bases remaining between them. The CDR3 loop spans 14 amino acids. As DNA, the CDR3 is TGTGCCAGCGCCGCCCGGGACAACTCCTACGAGCAGTACTTC. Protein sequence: CASAARDNSYEQYF.

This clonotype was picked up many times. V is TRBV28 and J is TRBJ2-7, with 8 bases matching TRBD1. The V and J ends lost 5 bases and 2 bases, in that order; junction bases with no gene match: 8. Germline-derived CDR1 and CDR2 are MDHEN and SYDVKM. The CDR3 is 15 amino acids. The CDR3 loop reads CASSRGTGRPYEQYF. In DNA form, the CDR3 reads TGTGCCAGCAGTCGGGGGACAGGTCGGCCCTACGAGCAGTACTTC.

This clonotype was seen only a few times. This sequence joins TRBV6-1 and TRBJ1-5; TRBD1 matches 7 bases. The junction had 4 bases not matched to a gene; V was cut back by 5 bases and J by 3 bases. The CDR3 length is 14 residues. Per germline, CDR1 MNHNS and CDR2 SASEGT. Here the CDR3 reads CASSPQGVNQPQHF. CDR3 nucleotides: TGTGCCAGCAGTCCCCAGGGGGTCAATCAGCCCCAGCATTTT.